A selection of T cell receptor beta chains follows, all from one sample in a study of blood T cells in healthy people across ages. TCRdb ran MiXCR on the 5' RACE reads and lists one entry per CDR3 protein. Among 540,000 or so distinct CDR3 sequences listed, more than 20% were seen once. This sample was also put to use in a study of T cells of mothers and their children.

The material sequenced was blood. These receptors were obtained from a boy younger than 18 in good health. CDR3s include the opening cysteine and the closing phenylalanine or tryptophan. The D gene is left open where the match is weak. Only some rows state a clone size, as once, few, many or a class for expanded clones.

j_call v_call clone_size d_call cdr3_nt cdr3_aa
TRBJ2-3 TRBV5-1 - - TGCGCCAGCAGCACTCGGGGCAACCGGGATACGCAGTATTTT CASSTRGNRDTQYF
TRBJ1-5 TRBV4-1 many - TGCGCCAGCAGCCAAGGCCGGGGGAGCAATCAGCCCCAGCATTTT CASSQGRGSNQPQHF
TRBJ1-1 TRBV6-5 - TRBD1 TGTGCCAGCCGCCCCAGGACAGGGGGCAGGACTTTCTTT CASRPRTGGRTFF
TRBJ2-5 TRBV6-6 - TRBD1 TGTGCCAGCAGTTACCCGGACAGGGTTGAGCAGTACTTC CASSYPDRVEQYF
TRBJ2-5 TRBV4-3 few TRBD2 TGCGCCAGCAGCCGAGAGCCCACCGGGGGGGCACAAGAGACCCAGTACTTC CASSREPTGGAQETQYF
TRBJ2-1 TRBV5-1 - - TGCGCCAGCAGCTTTAGTGGGATCCTGAGGCATGAGCAGTTCTTC CASSFSGILRHEQFF
TRBJ1-5 TRBV7-2 - TRBD1 TGTGCCAGCAGCTGGGGACAGGGTGGCAATCAGCCCCAGCATTTT CASSWGQGGNQPQHF
TRBJ2-1 TRBV7-2 - TRBD2 TGTGCCAGCAGCGATCCGGGACTAGCGGGAGCTGAAAATGAGCAGTTCTTC CASSDPGLAGAENEQFF
TRBJ1-5 TRBV6-6 - TRBD1 TGTGCCAGCAGCGGGGGGACAGCCGAGCGGTGGGGGCCCCAGCATTTT CASSGGTAERWGPQHF
TRBJ2-5 TRBV7-6 - - TGTGCCAGCAGCCCCGCGGACAGCCAAGAGACCCAGTACTTC CASSPADSQETQYF
TRBJ2-2 TRBV18 few TRBD2 TGTGCCAGCTCTCCGCTACGGGAGGGGAACACCGGGGAGCTGTTTTTT CASSPLREGNTGELFF
TRBJ2-4 TRBV11-1 - TRBD1 TGTGCCAGCAGCTCTGGACAGGTTAACATCCAGTACTTC CASSSGQVNIQYF
TRBJ2-1 TRBV7-2 - - TGTGCCAGCAGCTTAGCGAGGGAAAATGAGCAGTTCTTC CASSLARENEQFF
TRBJ2-5 TRBV20-1 - TRBD1 TGCAGTGCTGGACCGGGACAGCAAGAGACCCAGTACTTC CSAGPGQQETQYF
TRBJ2-7 TRBV4-3 few TRBD1 TGCGCCAGCAGCCAAGAACAGGACAGGGGCTACGAGCAGTACTTC CASSQEQDRGYEQYF
TRBJ2-1 TRBV27 few TRBD1 TGTGCCAGCAGTTGGACAGGGGGGGAGAATGAGCAGTTCTTC CASSWTGGENEQFF
TRBJ2-2 TRBV4-1 few - TGCGCCAGCAGCCACGCACAGGGGAACACCGGGGAGCTGTTTTTT CASSHAQGNTGELFF
TRBJ2-7 TRBV7-2 once - TGTGCCAGCAGCCCTTACGACCACGAGCAGTACTTC CASSPYDHEQYF
TRBJ2-1 TRBV4-3 few - TGCGCCAGCAGCCGCATCGTAGGGACTCCCACCTACAATGAGCAGTTCTTC CASSRIVGTPTYNEQFF
TRBJ1-5 TRBV7-2 few TRBD1 TGTGCCAGCAGCCGGGGACAGGGGACTAACCAGCCCCAGCATTTT CASSRGQGTNQPQHF
TRBJ2-1 TRBV7-3 - TRBD2 TGTGCCAGCAGTAGACTAGCGGGAGACGACAATGAGCAGTTCTTC CASSRLAGDDNEQFF
TRBJ1-5 TRBV7-6 - - TGTGCCAGCAGCTTATTGGGGGGGCCCATTTATAGCAATCAGCCCCAGCATTTT CASSLLGGPIYSNQPQHF
TRBJ2-5 TRBV29-1 - TRBD1 TGCAGCGTCGTGGGACAGGGGCGGGAGCAGTACTTC CSVVGQGREQYF
TRBJ2-7 TRBV2 - - TGTGCCAGCAGTGAAACCATCTACGAGCAGTACTTC CASSETIYEQYF
TRBJ2-1 TRBV5-4 once TRBD2 TGTGCCAGCAGGGTGGCGGGGGGCCGGGATGAGCAGTTCTTC CASRVAGGRDEQFF
TRBJ1-1 TRBV5-1 - TRBD1 TGCGCCAGCAGCCCAACCGGGACAGGGGCTTCAAGAGCTTTCTTT CASSPTGTGASRAFF
TRBJ2-5 TRBV21-1 many - TGTGCCAGCACCAAAGAGACCCAGTACTTC CASTKETQYF
TRBJ1-5 TRBV12-3/TRBV12-4 - - TGTGCCAGCACTCAGGGTTCAAGAGTCACCAATCAGCCCCAGCATTTT CASTQGSRVTNQPQHF
TRBJ2-5 TRBV7-2 - - TGTGCCAGCAGACGGGACATCGGCGAGACCCAGTACTTC CASRRDIGETQYF
TRBJ2-5 TRBV4-3 few TRBD2 TGCGCCAGCAGCCAAGACCTAGCGGGGGGGAAACAAGAGACCCAGTACTTC CASSQDLAGGKQETQYF
TRBJ2-1 TRBV5-5 - - TGTGCCAGCAGCCGCGAATTGAACTACAATGAGCAGTTCTTC CASSRELNYNEQFF
TRBJ2-7 TRBV7-9 - TRBD1 TGTGCCAGCACCGGACAGGTAACCTACGAGCAGTACTTC CASTGQVTYEQYF
TRBJ1-5 TRBV6-5 few TRBD1 TGTGCCAGCAGTGAAGGGACAGGGTGGGATCAGCCCCAGCATTTT CASSEGTGWDQPQHF
TRBJ1-2 TRBV7-9 few TRBD1 TGTGCCAGCAGCTATACGGGACAGGAGACCTATGGCTACACCTTC CASSYTGQETYGYTF
TRBJ1-6 TRBV9 - - TGTGCCAGCAGCGCCTACAGCGTTACTAATTCACCCCTCCACTTT CASSAYSVTNSPLHF
TRBJ2-1 TRBV6-2/TRBV6-3 - - TGTGCCAGCAGTCCCCTTAGAGGGCCGGACTTCTTC CASSPLRGPDFF
TRBJ2-3 TRBV14 - - TGTGCCAGCAGCCCAACAAGGACCACAGATACGCAGTATTTT CASSPTRTTDTQYF
TRBJ2-7 TRBV20-1 - - TGCAGTGCTAGAGTTCCCCTCGGCCACGAGCAGTACTTC CSARVPLGHEQYF
TRBJ2-3 TRBV7-2 - - TGTGCCAGCAGCTATCATCAGGCGGGGAGCACAGATACGCAGTACTTT CASSYHQAGSTDTQYF
TRBJ1-1 TRBV4-3 few - TGCGCCAGCAGCCAAGAGGCATGGGGTTACACTGAAGCTTTCTTT CASSQEAWGYTEAFF